This T cell receptor beta chain came from a study of blood T cell repertoires in COVID-19. For the study at large: COVID-19 samples from acute and convalescent phases originated in the United States, Italy and Spain. PBMCs, B-cell-depleted T cells, or T cells provided the cDNA or gDNA that made up the material.

Under the authors' procedure: Nucleated cell number was recorded as an estimate derived from reference gene primer amplification. The method was immunoSEQ multiplex PCR; TCRdb's version includes in-frame clones alone and lacks a portion of them. The V and J calls and clone size are taken from that table; D and trimming were inferred from the DNA. The sample contains approximately 270,000 clones, 70% to 85% of which appear only once. A note on this clone: Distinct nucleotide sequences in the sample also encode this CDR3.

Germline V lookup: CDR1 LGHDT, CDR2 YNNKEL (reference sequence). There are 13 residues in the CDR3. V lost 0 bases, J lost 4 bases, and 4 bases lay in between. The chain combines TRBV3-1 (or the pseudogene TRBV3-2) with TRBJ1-5; unclear D gene. Sequenced material: peripheral blood. This receptor was identified in a human donor with COVID-19, enrolled during active disease. The donor label of this sample is uncertain. CDR3 in DNA: TGTGCCAGCAGCCAAGATCTTAATCAGCCCCAGCATTTT. Translation gives CASSQDLNQPQHF.